The 21 T cell receptor beta chains below come from one sample, sequenced in a study of blood T cell repertoires in COVID-19. Generated by immunoSEQ multiplex PCR, the TCRdb table keeps only in-frame clones and is missing some. The table has roughly 40,000 clones, approximately 80% seen once. The sample consisted of peripheral blood. These TCRs come from a human donor in a cohort sampled during active COVID-19.

The chain joins TRBV19 to TRBJ1-1; no clear D. Per germline, CDR1 LNHDA and CDR2 SQIVND (reference sequence). This CDR3 has 13 amino acids. V gave up 7 bases and J gave up 1 base, with 10 bases separating them. The CDR3 loop is CASNSRRNTEAFF. CDR3 coding DNA: TGTGCCAGTAATAGTAGGAGGAACACTGAAGCTTTCTTT.

V is TRBV2 and J is TRBJ1-2, with D possibly being TRBD1 (6 bases). The germline V and J ends were trimmed by 7 bases and 7 bases, with 16 bases remaining between them. This CDR3 contains 13 residues. The germline V gene has CDR1 SNHLY and CDR2 FYNNEI. CDR3 nucleotide sequence: TGTGCCAGCAAGCGTGCAGGGGTGAGTGGCTACACCTTC. Its translation is CASKRAGVSGYTF.

This sequence joins TRBV27 and TRBJ2-1; TRBD2 agrees at 9 bases. From germline, CDR1 is MNHEY and CDR2 SMNVEV (reference sequence). The CDR3 consists of 17 residues. Trimming cost V 0 bases and J 7 bases; bases outside gene matches: 10. The CDR3 is CASSLSRLADPLNEQFF. CDR3 nucleotide sequence: TGTGCCAGCAGTTTATCCCGACTAGCGGACCCTTTGAATGAGCAGTTCTTC.

This sequence joins TRBV5-6 and TRBJ1-6, with 7 bases that match TRBD1. The CDR3 loop spans 16 amino acids. The V gene end was trimmed by 1 base and the J gene end by 5 bases; junction bases not matched to a gene: 6. Germline V CDR1 and CDR2: SGHDT, YYEEEE. The CDR3 bases are TGTGCCAGCAGCTTGTGGTGGACAGGAGATAATTCACCCCTCCACTTT. Translated: CASSLWWTGDNSPLHF.

CDR3 residues: CASTDRGGSGGEQFF. The CDR3 DNA reads as TGTGCCAGCACCGACCGGGGCGGGAGCGGCGGTGAGCAGTTCTTC. The rearrangement uses TRBV25-1 and TRBJ2-1, with 7 bases fitting TRBD2. V was clipped by 7 bases and J by 9 bases; unmatched bases: 15. Germline values: CDR1 MGHDK, CDR2 SYGVNS. The CDR3 covers 15 residues.

The rearrangement uses TRBV19 and TRBJ2-1; the match to TRBD2 covers 13 bases. Losses at the gene ends were 6 bases for V and 5 bases for J; bases not matched to a gene: 7. Germline V gene sequence: CDR1 LNHDA, CDR2 SQIVND (reference sequence). The CDR3 totals 16 residues. CDR3 loop: CASRAPGTSGNNEQFF. For the CDR3, the DNA is TGTGCCAGTAGGGCCCCCGGGACTAGCGGGAACAATGAGCAGTTCTTC.

This chain joins TRBV7-6 and TRBJ2-3, with 11 bases matching TRBD2. With 6 bases clipped from V and 0 bases from J, the junction kept 8 bases outside the gene matches. The CDR3 consists of 17 residues. Germline V gives CDR1 SGHVS, CDR2 FNYEAQ. The CDR3 sequence: CASSFGLAGTSTDTQYF. The DNA of the CDR3 is TGTGCCAGCAGTTTCGGACTAGCGGGCACTAGCACAGATACGCAGTATTTT.

The chain recombines TRBV4-1 with TRBJ1-5; no reliable D call. CDR1 and CDR2 (germline): MGHRA, YSYEKL. This CDR3 is 15 amino acids long. The V end was cut by 3 bases, the J end by 2 bases, with 11 bases between. This CDR3 is CASSQAGLGNQPQHF. The CDR3 DNA reads TGCGCCAGCAGCCAGGCGGGTCTGGGCAATCAGCCCCAGCATTTT.

The rearrangement links TRBV30 to TRBJ2-5; 12 bases align to TRBD2. This CDR3 is built from 14 residues. V lost 0 bases, J lost 4 bases, and 0 bases stayed unmatched. Germline assignment: CDR1 GTSNPN and CDR2 SVGIG (reference sequence). DNA for the CDR3: TGTGCCTGGAGTGTGGGACTAGCGGGAGAGACCCAGTACTTC. It codes for CAWSVGLAGETQYF.

This chain links TRBV19 with TRBJ2-7; 10 nucleotides align to TRBD1. In germline, CDR1 is LNHDA, CDR2 SQIVND (reference sequence). The CDR3 runs 15 residues. J was trimmed by 1 base and V by 3 bases; bases with no gene match: 3. The DNA of the CDR3 is TGTGCCAGTAGTATCAGGACAGGGGGTTCCTACGAGCAGTACTTC. Protein sequence: CASSIRTGGSYEQYF.

The gene calls are TRBV19 and TRBJ2-7; 11 bases match TRBD1. Germline assignment: CDR1 LNHDA and CDR2 SQIVND (reference sequence). This CDR3 region has 13 residues. Trimming at V came to 6 bases and at J to 3 bases, leaving 1 base not matched to a gene. The CDR3, as DNA: TGTGCCAGTAGGGGACAGGGGGGCTACGAGCAGTACTTC. It specifies CASRGQGGYEQYF.

The V call is TRBV18, the J call TRBJ1-5; 8 bases fit TRBD1. This CDR3 region has 19 residues. Germline values: CDR1 KGHSH, CDR2 LQKENI. The J segment lost 6 bases and the V segment lost 2 bases, leaving 18 bases of the junction unmatched. CDR3 in DNA: TGTGCCAGCTCACCAGAGGGTTTATGGCAGGGGGCGAGGAGTCAGCCCCAGCATTTT. Translation: CASSPEGLWQGARSQPQHF.

V is TRBV6-4 and J is TRBJ2-3; no clear D. Germline CDR1 reads MRHNA; CDR2 reads SNTAGT. The CDR3 runs to 12 residues. Trimming stripped 8 bases from V and 0 bases from J, with 6 bases between. The CDR3 DNA sequence: TGTGCCAGCCCCCTAAGCACAGATACGCAGTATTTT. Translated, it gives CASPLSTDTQYF.

V usage is TRBV24-1 and J usage is TRBJ2-5, with 11 bases aligning to TRBD2. The CDR3 contains 16 residues. Losses at the gene ends were 3 bases for V and 5 bases for J; bases not matched to a gene: 7. Germline CDR1 KGHDR, CDR2 SFDVKD. The CDR3 coding sequence is TGTGCCACCAGTGATCCAACTAGCGGGAGTGGGGAGACCCAGTACTTC. Residues: CATSDPTSGSGETQYF.

This clone occurred a few times. This chain connects TRBV7-2 to TRBJ2-7, with D perhaps TRBD2 (6 bases). V was cut by 0 bases and J by 6 bases, with 12 bases left in between. The CDR3 totals 14 residues. Germline V gene data show CDR1 as SGHTA and CDR2 as FQGNSA. The CDR3 spells CASSLAAASAEQYF. Written as DNA, the CDR3 is TGTGCCAGCAGCTTAGCGGCGGCTAGCGCCGAGCAGTACTTC.

This chain uses TRBV7-9 with TRBJ2-7; TRBD1 matches 10 bases. This CDR3 has 14 residues. Germline V gives CDR1 SEHNR, CDR2 FQNEAQ (reference sequence). The V and J ends lost 5 bases and 2 bases, in that order; junction bases with no gene match: 3. The CDR3 region has the DNA TGTGCCAGCAGCCGACAGGGGGCGACCTACGAGCAGTACTTC. Translating it yields CASSRQGATYEQYF.

This chain links TRBV6-6 with TRBJ2-3, with D perhaps matching TRBD2 (6 bases). The CDR3 consists of 14 residues. V lost 6 bases and J 0 bases, leaving 10 bases between the germline ends. The germline V gene encodes CDR1 MNHNY and CDR2 SVGAGI (reference sequence). This CDR3 is CASSRSGSTDTQYF. DNA for the CDR3: TGTGCCAGCAGCCGGAGCGGGAGCACAGATACGCAGTATTTT.

V is TRBV10-3 and J is TRBJ2-3, with a weak D call TRBD1 (6 bases). This CDR3 comprises 16 residues. Germline-derived CDR1 and CDR2 are ENHRY and SYGVKD. V dropped 4 bases and J dropped 0 bases, with 14 bases sitting between them. The CDR3, as DNA: TGTGCCATCAGTGTAGGGCAGGGGCCCAGCACAGATACGCAGTATTTT. Amino acids: CAISVGQGPSTDTQYF.

This chain links TRBV18 with TRBJ2-1, with 9 bases that match TRBD1. Germline CDR1 and CDR2: KGHSH and LQKENI. This CDR3 is built from 17 residues. Unmatched junction bases numbered 6, after V lost 0 bases and J lost 3 bases. CDR3 residues: CASSPPVGTGNYNEQFF. CDR3 nucleotide sequence: TGTGCCAGCTCACCACCGGTCGGGACAGGGAACTACAATGAGCAGTTCTTC.

CDR3 sequence (DNA): TGTGCCAGCAGCTCGGGAGGGACTAGCGGCCTAGCCGGGGAGCTGTTTTTT. Amino acids: CASSSGGTSGLAGELFF. V gene TRBV11-3 combines with J gene TRBJ2-2, with 11 bases that match TRBD2. With V trimmed by 4 bases and J by 6 bases, 10 bases remained unmatched. The CDR3 is made up of 17 amino acids. Germline CDR1 and CDR2: SGHNT and YENEEA. The entire variable domain, with the rest obtained from reference TRBV11-3 and TRBJ2-2, is as follows: EAGVVQSPRYKIIEKKQPVAFWCNPISGHNTLYWYLQNLGQGPELLIRYENEEAVDDSQLPKDRFSAERLKGVDSTLKIQPAELGDSAVYLCASSSGGTSGLAGELFFGEGSRLTVL.

This CDR3 is CASSGQTLTPEGNQPQHF. DNA of the CDR3: TGTGCCAGCAGTGGACAGACTCTCACCCCGGAAGGCAATCAGCCCCAGCATTTT. The genes are TRBV6-4 and TRBJ1-5, with a weak D call TRBD1 (5 bases). Germline V gene lookup returns CDR1 MRHNA and CDR2 SNTAGT. Trimming left V 4 bases short and J 2 bases short, with 21 bases between. The CDR3 has 18 amino acids.